This is a list of T cell receptor beta chains from one sample in a study of vaccination and CD4 T cells after COVID-19. No antigen is known for these receptors. Using its own MiXCR run on the PCR reads, TCRdb lists one record per CDR3 protein. The sample lists around 8,400 distinct CDR3 sequences, 35% to 45% occurring once. The sample taken for sequencing was CD4+ T cells from blood, cultured in vitro. Receptors were obtained from a human donor in good health. The CDR3 runs from the conserved cysteine through the conserved F or W. D genes are given only for firm matches. Size values are once, few and many counts, or a class for expanded clones, and some rows have none.

v_gene: TRBV9
abundance: -
j_gene: TRBJ2-7
d_gene: -
CDR3aa: CASSVAEGGYEQYF
CDR3nt: TGTGCCAGCAGCGTAGCCGAGGGGGGCTACGAGCAGTACTTC

v_gene: TRBV6-2/TRBV6-3
abundance: -
j_gene: TRBJ1-5
d_gene: -
CDR3aa: CAAGTFGNQPQHF
CDR3nt: TGTGCCGCCGGGACGTTCGGCAATCAGCCCCAGCATTTT

v_gene: TRBV6-1
abundance: few
j_gene: TRBJ1-2
d_gene: TRBD1
CDR3aa: CASRHRGENGYTF
CDR3nt: TGTGCCAGCAGGCACAGGGGTGAAAATGGCTACACCTTC

v_gene: TRBV6-2/TRBV6-3
abundance: -
j_gene: TRBJ2-1
d_gene: TRBD2
CDR3aa: CASRLLAGGHNEQFF
CDR3nt: TGTGCCAGCAGGCTCTTAGCGGGAGGCCACAATGAGCAGTTCTTC

v_gene: TRBV20-1
abundance: few
j_gene: TRBJ1-5
d_gene: -
CDR3aa: CSAHRDGNQPQHF
CDR3nt: TGCAGTGCTCACCGGGACGGCAATCAGCCCCAGCATTTT

v_gene: TRBV7-9
abundance: -
j_gene: TRBJ2-7
d_gene: -
CDR3aa: CASSLTSYEQYF
CDR3nt: TGTGCCAGCAGCTTGACCTCCTACGAGCAGTACTTC

v_gene: TRBV6-5
abundance: -
j_gene: TRBJ1-1
d_gene: -
CDR3aa: CASSYSIRVFVIEAFF
CDR3nt: TGTGCCAGCAGTTACTCGATTCGGGTTTTCGTAATTGAAGCTTTCTTT

v_gene: TRBV20-1
abundance: few
j_gene: TRBJ2-2
d_gene: -
CDR3aa: CSARDLDKGDTGELFF
CDR3nt: TGCAGTGCTAGAGACCTGGACAAGGGGGACACCGGGGAGCTGTTTTTT

v_gene: TRBV7-8
abundance: few
j_gene: TRBJ1-2
d_gene: -
CDR3aa: CASSLVGDPYGYTF
CDR3nt: TGTGCCAGCAGCTTAGTAGGGGACCCTTATGGCTACACCTTC

v_gene: TRBV6-2/TRBV6-3
abundance: -
j_gene: TRBJ2-5
d_gene: TRBD2
CDR3aa: CASSYSEGGPETQYF
CDR3nt: TGTGCCAGCAGTTACTCGGAGGGAGGGCCGGAGACCCAGTACTTC

v_gene: TRBV5-5
abundance: -
j_gene: TRBJ1-5
d_gene: -
CDR3aa: CASSFVPKSSNQPQHF
CDR3nt: TGTGCCAGCAGCTTTGTTCCCAAGAGCAGCAATCAGCCCCAGCATTTT

v_gene: TRBV29-1
abundance: -
j_gene: TRBJ2-7
d_gene: TRBD2
CDR3aa: CSVVIAGIHEQYF
CDR3nt: TGCAGCGTTGTTATAGCGGGAATCCACGAGCAGTACTTC

v_gene: TRBV11-3
abundance: few
j_gene: TRBJ2-7
d_gene: TRBD1
CDR3aa: CASSSRGQGHEQYF
CDR3nt: TGTGCCAGCAGCTCACGGGGACAGGGCCACGAGCAGTACTTC

v_gene: TRBV6-1
abundance: once
j_gene: TRBJ1-4
d_gene: -
CDR3aa: CASRQGEKLFF
CDR3nt: TGTGCCAGCAGACAAGGTGAAAAACTGTTTTTT

v_gene: TRBV7-6
abundance: -
j_gene: TRBJ2-1
d_gene: -
CDR3aa: CASSSLTGSYNEQFF
CDR3nt: TGTGCCAGCAGCTCCCTGACAGGATCCTACAATGAGCAGTTCTTC

v_gene: TRBV19
abundance: -
j_gene: TRBJ2-7
d_gene: -
CDR3aa: CASSMDGVSYEQYF
CDR3nt: TGTGCCAGTAGTATGGACGGGGTCTCCTACGAGCAGTACTTC

v_gene: TRBV19
abundance: once
j_gene: TRBJ1-2
d_gene: -
CDR3aa: CARQYRDNYGYTF
CDR3nt: TGTGCCAGACAGTACAGGGATAACTATGGCTACACCTTC

v_gene: TRBV5-8
abundance: -
j_gene: TRBJ1-5
d_gene: -
CDR3aa: CASSLGNQPQHF
CDR3nt: TGTGCCAGCAGCCTCGGCAATCAGCCCCAGCATTTT

v_gene: TRBV29-1
abundance: -
j_gene: TRBJ1-5
d_gene: -
CDR3aa: CSVGGDTNQPQHF
CDR3nt: TGCAGCGTTGGAGGGGACACCAATCAGCCCCAGCATTTT

v_gene: TRBV7-6
abundance: -
j_gene: TRBJ2-7
d_gene: -
CDR3aa: CASSRTQNSGVTAYEQYF
CDR3nt: TGTGCCAGCAGCCGAACACAGAACTCAGGTGTAACAGCCTACGAGCAGTACTTC

v_gene: TRBV30
abundance: few
j_gene: TRBJ2-5
d_gene: TRBD1
CDR3aa: CAWSPIGQVGETQYF
CDR3nt: TGTGCCTGGAGTCCCATAGGACAGGTTGGAGAGACCCAGTACTTC

v_gene: TRBV20-1
abundance: -
j_gene: TRBJ2-1
d_gene: -
CDR3aa: CSARGWAILSNEQFF
CDR3nt: TGCAGTGCTAGAGGGTGGGCCATACTATCTAATGAGCAGTTCTTC

v_gene: TRBV6-2/TRBV6-3
abundance: -
j_gene: TRBJ1-1
d_gene: TRBD1
CDR3aa: CASSTTGGFEAFF
CDR3nt: TGTGCCAGCAGCACAACAGGGGGCTTTGAAGCTTTCTTT

v_gene: TRBV11-1
abundance: -
j_gene: TRBJ2-7
d_gene: TRBD1
CDR3aa: CASSQGQDDEQYF
CDR3nt: TGTGCCAGCAGCCAGGGACAGGATGACGAGCAGTACTTC

v_gene: TRBV2
abundance: -
j_gene: TRBJ2-2
d_gene: -
CDR3aa: CASSGGTQNTGELFF
CDR3nt: TGTGCCAGCAGTGGAGGGACACAGAACACCGGGGAGCTGTTTTTT

v_gene: TRBV6-1
abundance: once
j_gene: TRBJ1-3
d_gene: TRBD1
CDR3aa: CASSTTGTAGNTIYF
CDR3nt: TGTGCCAGCAGTACGACAGGGACTGCTGGAAACACCATATATTTT

v_gene: TRBV6-1
abundance: -
j_gene: TRBJ2-1
d_gene: TRBD1
CDR3aa: CASRRDRGPIREDEQFF
CDR3nt: TGTGCCAGCAGGCGGGACAGGGGGCCCATCCGGGAGGATGAGCAGTTCTTC

v_gene: TRBV6-1
abundance: -
j_gene: TRBJ2-1
d_gene: -
CDR3aa: CASSLTDAGSYNEQFF
CDR3nt: TGTGCCAGCAGTCTGACTGATGCGGGCTCCTACAATGAGCAGTTCTTC

v_gene: TRBV27
abundance: -
j_gene: TRBJ2-1
d_gene: -
CDR3aa: CASSLSLGGASYNEQFF
CDR3nt: TGTGCCAGCAGTCTGTCCCTCGGCGGTGCCTCCTACAATGAGCAGTTCTTC

v_gene: TRBV4-2
abundance: -
j_gene: TRBJ2-3
d_gene: -
CDR3aa: CASSQPGDTTDTQYF
CDR3nt: TGTGCCAGCAGCCAACCAGGGGACACCACAGATACGCAGTATTTT

v_gene: TRBV20-1
abundance: -
j_gene: TRBJ2-7
d_gene: -
CDR3aa: CSSLRDGRYEQYF
CDR3nt: TGCAGTTCCCTCCGGGACGGACGTTACGAGCAGTACTTC

v_gene: TRBV29-1
abundance: -
j_gene: TRBJ2-7
d_gene: TRBD1
CDR3aa: CSTQGANEQYF
CDR3nt: TGCAGCACCCAGGGGGCAAACGAGCAGTACTTC

v_gene: TRBV19
abundance: -
j_gene: TRBJ1-2
d_gene: -
CDR3aa: CASSIPQNYGYTF
CDR3nt: TGTGCCAGTAGTATCCCACAGAACTATGGCTACACCTTC

v_gene: TRBV21-1
abundance: few
j_gene: TRBJ1-2
d_gene: -
CDR3aa: CASSVRGTSYGYTF
CDR3nt: TGTGCCAGCAGCGTTAGGGGGACCAGCTATGGCTACACCTTC

v_gene: TRBV20-1
abundance: -
j_gene: TRBJ2-7
d_gene: -
CDR3aa: CSARTGSRYEQYF
CDR3nt: TGCAGTGCTAGAACTGGAAGCCGCTACGAGCAGTACTTC

v_gene: TRBV5-4
abundance: few
j_gene: TRBJ2-5
d_gene: -
CDR3aa: CASSFQRQETQYF
CDR3nt: TGTGCCAGCAGCTTCCAGAGACAAGAGACCCAGTACTTC

v_gene: TRBV7-2
abundance: few
j_gene: TRBJ2-7
d_gene: TRBD2
CDR3aa: CASSARLADNYEQYF
CDR3nt: TGTGCCAGCAGCGCTAGACTAGCGGACAACTACGAGCAGTACTTC

v_gene: TRBV24-1
abundance: -
j_gene: TRBJ1-1
d_gene: TRBD1
CDR3aa: CATGHRGGTEAFF
CDR3nt: TGTGCCACCGGCCACAGGGGCGGTACTGAAGCTTTCTTT

v_gene: TRBV28
abundance: -
j_gene: TRBJ1-2
d_gene: -
CDR3aa: CASTTGIRDYGYTF
CDR3nt: TGTGCCAGCACCACAGGCATTCGGGATTATGGCTACACCTTC

v_gene: TRBV7-9
abundance: few
j_gene: TRBJ2-7
d_gene: TRBD2
CDR3aa: CASSRAGGRDEQYF
CDR3nt: TGTGCCAGCAGCCGAGCGGGAGGTAGAGACGAGCAGTACTTC

v_gene: TRBV6-1
abundance: few
j_gene: TRBJ1-1
d_gene: -
CDR3aa: CASSKQGSTEAFF
CDR3nt: TGTGCCAGCAGTAAACAGGGCTCCACTGAAGCTTTCTTT

v_gene: TRBV20-1
abundance: few
j_gene: TRBJ1-1
d_gene: -
CDR3aa: CSARDRQRGTEAFF
CDR3nt: TGCAGTGCTAGAGATCGGCAGAGAGGGACTGAAGCTTTCTTT

v_gene: TRBV24-1
abundance: -
j_gene: TRBJ2-2
d_gene: -
CDR3aa: CATSVVPLGELFF
CDR3nt: TGTGCCACCAGTGTGGTCCCCCTCGGGGAGCTGTTTTTT